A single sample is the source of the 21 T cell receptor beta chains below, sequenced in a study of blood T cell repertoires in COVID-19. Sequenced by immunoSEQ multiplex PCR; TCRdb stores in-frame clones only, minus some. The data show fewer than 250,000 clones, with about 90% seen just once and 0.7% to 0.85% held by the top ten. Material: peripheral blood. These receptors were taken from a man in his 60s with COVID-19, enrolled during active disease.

The CDR3 DNA sequence: TGTGCCAGTAGTTCCGGAGTAGGCACTGAAGCTTTCTTT. It codes for CASSSGVGTEAFF. This sequence joins TRBV19 and TRBJ1-1; the D is unclear. V lost 5 bases and J lost 4, with 11 bases in between. The CDR3 is 13 amino acids. CDR1 and CDR2 from the germline V gene are LNHDA and SQIVND (reference sequence).

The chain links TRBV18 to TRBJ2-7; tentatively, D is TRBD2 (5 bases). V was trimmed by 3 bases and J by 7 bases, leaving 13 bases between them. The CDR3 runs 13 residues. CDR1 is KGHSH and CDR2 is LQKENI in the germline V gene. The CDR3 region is CASSPNLAEEQYF. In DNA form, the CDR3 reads TGTGCCAGCTCACCTAATCTAGCTGAGGAGCAGTACTTC. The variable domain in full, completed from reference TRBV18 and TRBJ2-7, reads NAGVMQNPRHLVRRRGQEARLRCSPMKGHSHVYWYRQLPEEGLKFMVYLQKENIIDESGMPKERFSAEFPKEGPSILRIQQVVRGDSAAYFCASSPNLAEEQYFGPGTRLTVT.

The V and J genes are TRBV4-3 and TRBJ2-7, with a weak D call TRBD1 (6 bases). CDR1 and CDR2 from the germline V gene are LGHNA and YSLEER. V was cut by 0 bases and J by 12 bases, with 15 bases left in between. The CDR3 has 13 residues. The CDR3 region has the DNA TGCGCCAGCAGCCAAGAGAAGGGACAACTTCGGTACTTC. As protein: CASSQEKGQLRYF.

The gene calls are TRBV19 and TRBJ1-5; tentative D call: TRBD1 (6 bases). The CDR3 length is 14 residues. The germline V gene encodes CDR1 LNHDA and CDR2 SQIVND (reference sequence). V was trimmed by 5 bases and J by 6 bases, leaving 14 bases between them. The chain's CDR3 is CASSPQGTAQPQHF. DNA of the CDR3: TGTGCCAGTAGTCCCCAGGGGACGGCTCAGCCCCAGCATTTT.

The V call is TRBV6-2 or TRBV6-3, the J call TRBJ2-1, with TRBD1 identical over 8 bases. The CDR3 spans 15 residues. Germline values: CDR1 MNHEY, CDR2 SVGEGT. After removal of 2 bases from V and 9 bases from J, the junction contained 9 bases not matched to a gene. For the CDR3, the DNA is TGTGCCAGCAGTTACCCTGGACAGGGAGGAACTGAGCAGTTCTTC. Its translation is CASSYPGQGGTEQFF.

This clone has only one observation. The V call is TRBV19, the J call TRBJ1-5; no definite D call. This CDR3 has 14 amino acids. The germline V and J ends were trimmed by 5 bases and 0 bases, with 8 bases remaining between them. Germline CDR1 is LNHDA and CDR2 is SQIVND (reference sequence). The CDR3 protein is CASSPSDSNQPQHF. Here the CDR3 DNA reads TGTGCCAGTAGTCCTAGTGATAGCAATCAGCCCCAGCATTTT.

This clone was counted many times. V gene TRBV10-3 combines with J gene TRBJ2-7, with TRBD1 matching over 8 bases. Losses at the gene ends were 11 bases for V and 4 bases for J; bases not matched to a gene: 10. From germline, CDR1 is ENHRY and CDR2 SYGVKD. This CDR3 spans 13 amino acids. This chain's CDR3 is CASNDRGSYEQYF. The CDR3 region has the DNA TGTGCCTCCAACGACAGGGGTAGTTACGAGCAGTACTTC.

CDR3 coding DNA: TGTGCCAGCAGCCCGACTAGCGGGGGAGCCAAAAACATTCAGTACTTC. Its translation: CASSPTSGGAKNIQYF. The V gene is TRBV9, the J gene TRBJ2-4; 12 bases line up with TRBD2. This CDR3 is 16 amino acids long. The trim removed 4 bases at V and 0 bases at J, leaving 2 bases unmatched. CDR1 is SGDLS, CDR2 YYNGEE, per germline.

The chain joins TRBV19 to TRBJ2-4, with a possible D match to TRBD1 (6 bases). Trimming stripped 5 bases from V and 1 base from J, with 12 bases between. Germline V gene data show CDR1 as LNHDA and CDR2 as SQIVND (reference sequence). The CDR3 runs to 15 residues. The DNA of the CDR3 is TGTGCCAGTAGTCCCCCCACAGGGGCCAAAAACATTCAGTACTTC. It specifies CASSPPTGAKNIQYF.

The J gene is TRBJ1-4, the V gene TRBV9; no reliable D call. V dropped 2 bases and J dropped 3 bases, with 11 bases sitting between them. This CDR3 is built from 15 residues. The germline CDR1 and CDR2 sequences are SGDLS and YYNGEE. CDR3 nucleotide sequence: TGTGCCAGCAGCGTTAGTATAACAGCTAATGAAAAACTGTTTTTT. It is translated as CASSVSITANEKLFF.

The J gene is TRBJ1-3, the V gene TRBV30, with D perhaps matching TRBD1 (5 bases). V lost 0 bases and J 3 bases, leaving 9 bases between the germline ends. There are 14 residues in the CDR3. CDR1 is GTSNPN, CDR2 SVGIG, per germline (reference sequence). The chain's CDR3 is CAWSVRGGGNTIYF. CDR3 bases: TGTGCCTGGAGTGTAAGGGGAGGTGGAAACACCATATATTTT.

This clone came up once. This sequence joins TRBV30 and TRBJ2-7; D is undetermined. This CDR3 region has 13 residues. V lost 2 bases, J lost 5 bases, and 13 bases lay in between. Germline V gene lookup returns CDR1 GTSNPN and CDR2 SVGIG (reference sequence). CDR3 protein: CAWSYQSFNEQYF. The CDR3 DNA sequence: TGTGCCTGGAGTTACCAGTCGTTTAACGAGCAGTACTTC.

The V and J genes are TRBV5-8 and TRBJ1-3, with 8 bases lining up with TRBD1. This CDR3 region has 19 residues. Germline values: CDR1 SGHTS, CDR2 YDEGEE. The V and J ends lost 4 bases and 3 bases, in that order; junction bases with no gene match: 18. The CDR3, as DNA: TGTGCCAGCAGCCCCGCCACAGGGGGGGGGTTCTTCTTTGGAAACACCATATATTTT. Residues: CASSPATGGGFFFGNTIYF.

The CDR3 loop is CASSLGGLSGANVLTF. The CDR3 DNA is TGTGCCAGCAGCTTAGGGGGACTATCTGGGGCCAACGTCCTGACTTTC. The rearrangement links TRBV11-3 to TRBJ2-6; 7 bases align to TRBD2. The V gene end was trimmed by 1 base and the J gene end by 1 base; junction bases not matched to a gene: 1. CDR1 is SGHNT, CDR2 YENEEA, per germline. This CDR3 has 16 amino acids.

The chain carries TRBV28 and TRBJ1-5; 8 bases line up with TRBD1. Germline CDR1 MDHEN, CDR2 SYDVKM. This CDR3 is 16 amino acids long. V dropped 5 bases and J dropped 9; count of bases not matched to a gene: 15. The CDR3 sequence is CASSPPRTGTSPPQHF. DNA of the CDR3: TGTGCCAGCAGTCCACCACGGACAGGGACGAGCCCGCCCCAGCATTTT.

CDR3 loop: CSDGTGVLYTF. As DNA, the CDR3 is TGCAGCGACGGGACAGGAGTTCTCTACACCTTC. The chain is built from TRBV29-1 and TRBJ1-2; 8 nucleotides line up with TRBD1. The junction had 8 bases not matched to a gene; V was cut back by 7 bases and J by 10 bases. This CDR3 region has 11 residues. The germline CDR1 and CDR2 sequences are SQVTM and ANQGSEA.

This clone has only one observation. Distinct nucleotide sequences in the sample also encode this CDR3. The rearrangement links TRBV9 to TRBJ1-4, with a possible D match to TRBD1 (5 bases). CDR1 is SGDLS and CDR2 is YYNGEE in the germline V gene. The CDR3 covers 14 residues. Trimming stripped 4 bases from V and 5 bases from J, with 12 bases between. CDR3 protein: CASSPGGPNEKLFF. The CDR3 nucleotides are TGTGCCAGCAGCCCCGGGGGTCCCAATGAAAAACTGTTTTTT.

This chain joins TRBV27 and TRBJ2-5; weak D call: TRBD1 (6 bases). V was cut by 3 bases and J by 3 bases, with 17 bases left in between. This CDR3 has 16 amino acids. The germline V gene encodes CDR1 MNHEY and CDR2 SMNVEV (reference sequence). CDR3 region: CASSFSLLTGEETQYF. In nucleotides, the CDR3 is TGTGCCAGCAGTTTTTCCCTCTTGACAGGCGAAGAGACCCAGTACTTC.

The CDR3 reads CASTPGGSAAKLFF. The CDR3 DNA reads as TGTGCCAGTACCCCCGGCGGCAGTGCGGCAAAACTGTTTTTT. The chain combines TRBV19 with TRBJ1-4; D not certain. V dropped 7 bases and J dropped 10 bases, with 19 bases sitting between them. The CDR3 extends over 14 amino acids. Germline lookup yields CDR1 LNHDA and CDR2 SQIVND (reference sequence).

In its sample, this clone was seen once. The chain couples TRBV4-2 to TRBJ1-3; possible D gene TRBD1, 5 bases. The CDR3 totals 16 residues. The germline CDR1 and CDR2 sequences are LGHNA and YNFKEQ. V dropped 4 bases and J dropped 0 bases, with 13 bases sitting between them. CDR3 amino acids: CASSPGVLNSGNTIYF. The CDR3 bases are TGTGCCAGCAGCCCGGGGGTTTTGAACTCTGGAAACACCATATATTTT.

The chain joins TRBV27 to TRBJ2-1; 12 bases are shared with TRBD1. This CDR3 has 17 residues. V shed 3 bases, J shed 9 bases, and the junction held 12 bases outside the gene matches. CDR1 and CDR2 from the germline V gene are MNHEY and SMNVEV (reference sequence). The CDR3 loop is CASSLQPTGQGASEQFF. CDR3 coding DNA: TGTGCCAGCAGTTTGCAACCGACGGGACAGGGGGCGAGTGAGCAGTTCTTC.